This TCR beta chain was captured in a study of cytomegalovirus exposure and HLA in healthy donors. Study in general: A subsequent analysis stated that the 100 to 150 validation repertoires were run on the same platform as the approximately 700 first-cohort repertoires. Study conclusions and caveats: Reports credit the classifier with highly specific, highly sensitive diagnosis of cytomegalovirus status. The authors enumerated over 150 TCR beta chains as linked to cytomegalovirus. Rare sequences made up most TCRs, while some public TCRs were found in many donors.

V was cut by 2 bases and J by 4 bases, with 10 bases left in between. The CDR3 runs 14 residues. Germline values: CDR1 MNHEY, CDR2 SVGAGI. Profiling relied on immunoSEQ multiplex PCR, and the TCRdb table lists in-frame clones only, not all of them. The table lists 150,000 to 250,000 clones, more than 65% of them singletons, with 13% in the top ten. Comment on this clone: Its antigen is not identified.

Sequences were obtained from PBMCs. The receptor's source is a woman between 25 and 40 years old in good health and CMV-seropositive. The rearrangement links TRBV6-5 to TRBJ2-3; D gene unclear. This chain's CDR3 is CASSYRDGADTQYF. The CDR3 DNA reads TGTGCCAGCAGTTACAGAGATGGTGCAGATACGCAGTATTTT.